The 21 T cell receptor beta chains listed next were all sequenced from one sample in a study of T cells in localized non-small cell lung cancer. Profiled with immunoSEQ multiplex PCR; TCRdb holds only in-frame clones, not every one. The sample lists about 75,000 clones; 65% to 85% were seen once. The sample here was peripheral blood, taken before any cancer treatment. The origin of the receptors is an older female donor with stage I lung adenocarcinoma.

This clone came up a few times. The chain employs TRBV7-9 and TRBJ1-6; D unclear. V lost 5 bases and J lost 7, with 6 bases in between. The CDR3 runs to 12 residues. The germline V gene encodes CDR1 SEHNR and CDR2 FQNEAQ (reference sequence). The CDR3 spells CASSEENSPLHF. CDR3 nucleotide sequence: TGTGCCAGCAGCGAAGAGAATTCACCCCTCCACTTT.

This clone has a single count. The CDR3 DNA sequence: TGTGCCAGCAGCTGGAATCTAGAGGGGTCCGGGGAGCTGTTTTTT. Amino acid sequence: CASSWNLEGSGELFF. V usage is TRBV5-6 and J usage is TRBJ2-2; D is tentatively TRBD1 or TRBD2 (5 bases each). CDR1 is SGHDT, CDR2 YYEEEE, per germline. V was shortened by 3 bases and J by 6 bases, with 15 bases between the two germline ends. The CDR3 length is 15 residues.

The chain has TRBV11-3 and TRBJ2-5; 8 bases align to TRBD1. The V gene's germline CDR1 is SGHNT and CDR2 YENEEA. The CDR3 covers 15 residues. The junction had 4 bases not matched to a gene; V was cut back by 3 bases and J by 1 base. CDR3 sequence reads: CASSLGQALQETQYF. CDR3 sequence (DNA): TGTGCCAGCAGCTTGGGACAGGCCCTCCAAGAGACCCAGTACTTC. The entire variable domain, with the rest obtained from reference TRBV11-3 and TRBJ2-5, is as follows: EAGVVQSPRYKIIEKKQPVAFWCNPISGHNTLYWYLQNLGQGPELLIRYENEEAVDDSQLPKDRFSAERLKGVDSTLKIQPAELGDSAVYLCASSLGQALQETQYFGPGTRLLVL.

This clone has a handful of counts. V gene TRBV14 combines with J gene TRBJ1-1, with a possible D match to TRBD1 (5 bases). This CDR3 contains 16 residues. Trimming removed 1 base at V and 5 bases at J, with 17 bases between. The germline gives CDR1 SGHDN, CDR2 FVKESK. CDR3: CASSQGRSGWGTEAFF. Here the CDR3 DNA reads TGTGCCAGCAGCCAAGGGCGTTCGGGCTGGGGGACTGAAGCTTTCTTT. The variable domain in full, with the rest retrieved from reference TRBV14 and TRBJ1-1, is EAGVTQFPSHSVIEKGQTVTLRCDPISGHDNLYWYRRVMGKEIKFLLHFVKESKQDESGMPNNRFLAERTGGTYSTLKVQPAELEDSGVYFCASSQGRSGWGTEAFFGQGTRLTVV.

The chain employs TRBV5-1 and TRBJ2-5, with 9 positions matching TRBD2. CDR3 length: 15 residues. Germline-derived CDR1 and CDR2 are SGHRS and YFSETQ. V lost 4 bases, J lost 5 bases, and 9 bases stayed unmatched. In nucleotides, the CDR3 is TGCGCCAGCAGCCCGGCGGGGGGGCCTTATGAGACCCAGTACTTC. It is translated as CASSPAGGPYETQYF.

This sequence joins TRBV12-5 and TRBJ2-7; TRBD1 matches 8 bases. Trimming removed 6 bases from V and 2 bases from J; junction bases left unmatched: 9. CDR1 LGHNT and CDR2 FRNRAP come from the germline V gene. CDR3 length: 15 residues. The CDR3 spells CASGRTGLPPYEQYF. In DNA, the CDR3 is TGTGCTAGTGGGCGGACAGGGCTCCCCCCCTACGAGCAGTACTTC.

The CDR3: CASSLTGDNSPLHF. CDR3 DNA sequence: TGCGCCAGCAGCTTAACAGGGGACAATTCACCCCTCCACTTT. V is TRBV5-1 and J is TRBJ1-6; 7 bases agree with TRBD1. CDR3 length: 14 residues. CDR1 is SGHRS, CDR2 YFSETQ, per germline. The V segment lost 2 bases and the J segment 7 bases; nucleotides outside the gene matches: 3.

The chain carries TRBV5-6 and TRBJ1-5; D is unresolved. This CDR3 contains 14 residues. Germline CDR1 is SGHDT and CDR2 is YYEEEE. V lost 2 bases to trimming and J lost 3 bases, with 9 bases between them. This CDR3 is CASSFRGNNQPQHF. DNA of the CDR3: TGTGCCAGCAGCTTCCGGGGTAACAATCAGCCCCAGCATTTT.

This clone has a handful of counts. This chain joins TRBV19 and TRBJ1-1; TRBD1 matches 8 bases. Germline values: CDR1 LNHDA, CDR2 SQIVND (reference sequence). The ends lost 5 bases at V and 4 bases at J; junction bases unmatched: 6. The CDR3 consists of 14 residues. The CDR3 nucleotides are TGTGCCAGTAGTCTTGGACAGGGCCGCACTGAAGCTTTCTTT. Translation gives CASSLGQGRTEAFF.

This clone appeared a single time. The chain couples TRBV7-2 to TRBJ2-1; D is perhaps TRBD2 (6 bases). Germline V gives CDR1 SGHTA, CDR2 FQGNSA. Trimming left V 3 bases short and J 0 bases short, with 6 bases between. CDR3 length: 14 residues. CDR3: CASSFSGSYNEQFF. The CDR3 DNA reads as TGTGCCAGCAGCTTTAGCGGCTCCTACAATGAGCAGTTCTTC.

This chain links TRBV4-2 with TRBJ2-7; D possibly uses TRBD1 or TRBD2 (5 bases each). Germline CDR1 LGHNA, CDR2 YNFKEQ. This CDR3 comprises 15 residues. V was clipped by 1 base and J by 1 base, with 11 bases between them. CDR3 bases: TGTGCCAGCAGCCAAGGAGGGTCAGGGTCCTACGAGCAGTACTTC. Residues: CASSQGGSGSYEQYF.

J is TRBJ2-7 and V is TRBV7-2; TRBD2 matches at 8 bases. Germline CDR1 is SGHTA and CDR2 is FQGNSA. The length of the CDR3 is 14 residues. The V and J ends lost 5 bases and 3 bases, in that order; junction bases with no gene match: 6. CDR3: CASSRTSRDYEQYF. The CDR3 DNA follows: TGTGCCAGCAGCCGGACTAGCAGGGACTACGAGCAGTACTTC.

V and J are TRBV19 and TRBJ1-5; no firm D call. The CDR3 length is 14 residues. Trimming shortened V by 3 bases and J by 1 base, and 7 bases separated the two germline ends. The germline gives CDR1 LNHDA, CDR2 SQIVND (reference sequence). CDR3 nucleotides: TGTGCCAGTAGTATCGGCTGGAGCAATCAGCCCCAGCATTTT. Its translation is CASSIGWSNQPQHF.

This clone was picked up one time. V gene TRBV7-2 combines with J gene TRBJ1-1, with D tentatively TRBD1 (5 bases). The CDR3 has 14 residues. V was shortened by 3 bases and J by 1 base, with 9 bases between the two germline ends. Germline CDR1 SGHTA, CDR2 FQGNSA. CDR3 residues: CASSLRQKNTEAFF. The DNA for the CDR3 is TGTGCCAGCAGCTTGAGACAGAAGAACACTGAAGCTTTCTTT. Based on the CDR3 plus reference TRBV7-2 and TRBJ1-1, the full variable domain is GAGVSQSPSNKVTEKGKDVELRCDPISGHTALYWYRQSLGQGLEFLIYFQGNSAPDKSGLPSDRFSAERTGGSVSTLTIQRTQQEDSAVYLCASSLRQKNTEAFFGQGTRLTVV.

This clone was observed a handful of times. The chain recombines TRBV25-1 with TRBJ1-2; tentative D call: TRBD1 (5 bases). Germline V gives CDR1 MGHDK, CDR2 SYGVNS. V was shortened by 3 bases and J by 5 bases, with 7 bases between the two germline ends. The CDR3 spans 12 residues. This chain's CDR3 is CASSEAGYGYTF. The CDR3 coding sequence is TGTGCCAGCAGTGAGGCAGGGTATGGCTACACCTTC.

In its sample, this clone is medium-sized. The chain combines TRBV30 with TRBJ2-1; TRBD2 matches at 8 bases. CDR1 and CDR2 (germline): GTSNPN, SVGIG (reference sequence). The CDR3 totals 14 residues. J gave up 4 bases and V 4 bases, and 6 bases lay outside the gene matches. The chain's CDR3 is CAWIRAGGYNEQFF. The CDR3 nucleotides are TGTGCCTGGATTAGGGCGGGGGGTTACAATGAGCAGTTCTTC.

The chain recombines TRBV6-5 with TRBJ2-7; TRBD1 matches at 10 bases. V lost 4 bases and J lost 4; bases outside the gene matches: 10. CDR3 length: 16 residues. Germline CDR1 reads MNHEY; CDR2 reads SVGAGI. DNA for the CDR3: TGTGCCAGCAGTTCCCTGACAGGGGGCAGGTGGTACGAGCAGTACTTC. It codes for CASSSLTGGRWYEQYF.

This chain joins TRBV14 and TRBJ1-2; the D is unclear. Germline V gene data show CDR1 as SGHDN and CDR2 as FVKESK. The CDR3 runs 15 residues. The V and J ends lost 4 bases and 1 base respectively, with 13 bases between them. CDR3 residues: CASSPLGLRNYGYTF. As DNA, the CDR3 is TGTGCCAGCAGCCCCTTAGGACTACGTAACTATGGCTACACCTTC.

Only one count was recorded for this clone. The chain joins TRBV5-1 to TRBJ1-2; D is perhaps TRBD1 (5 bases). The CDR3 spans 14 residues. Germline CDR1 is SGHRS and CDR2 is YFSETQ. The V end was cut by 0 bases, the J end by 4 bases, with 10 bases between. The CDR3 sequence: CASSLGQRSYGYTF. CDR3 coding DNA: TGCGCCAGCAGCTTGGGACAGAGAAGCTATGGCTACACCTTC.

V is TRBV19 and J is TRBJ2-5; 8 bases agree with TRBD1. Germline CDR1 LNHDA, CDR2 SQIVND (reference sequence). CDR3 length: 16 residues. V lost 5 bases to trimming and J lost 4 bases; unmatched junction nucleotides: 12. The CDR3 nucleotides read TGTGCCAGTAGTGCCCAAACGACAGGGGCGGGAGAGACCCAGTACTTC. It yields the protein CASSAQTTGAGETQYF.

The chain carries TRBV7-2 and TRBJ2-5; TRBD1 matches 8 bases. After removal of 5 bases from V and 1 base from J, the junction contained 6 bases not matched to a gene. The CDR3 runs to 15 residues. The germline gives CDR1 SGHTA, CDR2 FQGNSA. CDR3 in amino acids: CASSPIGQGQETQYF. The CDR3, as DNA: TGTGCCAGCAGCCCTATTGGACAGGGCCAAGAGACCCAGTACTTC.